Listed below are T cell receptor beta chains from one sample, sequenced in a study of beta chain features in type 1 diabetes. Method: immunoSEQ multiplex PCR; TCRdb's copy keeps in-frame clones and lacks some. This table has fewer than 250,000 clones, about 10% appearing once. Sequenced input: naive CD4+ T cells from blood. These receptors were obtained from a woman between 18 and 29 years old in good health. Both conserved end residues are part of each CDR3. D genes are given only for firm matches. Not all rows give a size; the values are once, few, many and, for expanded clones, a class.

d_call j_call v_call clone_size cdr3_nt cdr3_aa
TRBD1 TRBJ1-1 TRBV5-4 - TGTGCCAGCAGCAGGGGACAGGGGGTTAAGGATGAAGCTTTCTTT CASSRGQGVKDEAFF
TRBD1 TRBJ2-7 TRBV7-9 - TGTGCCAGCAGAAGGACAGGGGGCGAAGGAGGCGAGCAGTACTTC CASRRTGGEGGEQYF
TRBD1 TRBJ2-5 TRBV2 - TGTGCCAGCAGTGAAAGGACAGGGGGGCTTCTTTACTTC CASSERTGGLLYF
- TRBJ2-5 TRBV6-1 - TGTGCCAGCAGCCAAACACTAGGCCTACAAGAGACCCAGTACTTC CASSQTLGLQETQYF
TRBD1 TRBJ2-7 TRBV10-2 - TGCGCCAGCACTACTCCGGGACAGGGGGTCGACGAGCAGTACTTC CASTTPGQGVDEQYF
TRBD2 TRBJ2-1 TRBV6-1 few TGTGCCAGCAGTGGTCTAGCGGGATTCGGCCAAAATGAGCAGTTCTTC CASSGLAGFGQNEQFF
- TRBJ2-1 TRBV7-9 few TGTGCCAGCAGCTCTACCGGGATCCCGTACAATGAGCAGTTCTTC CASSSTGIPYNEQFF
TRBD1 TRBJ2-1 TRBV28 - TGTGCCAGCAGTTTGGTGTTGGGACAGGGGGCTTCCAATGAGCAGTTCTTC CASSLVLGQGASNEQFF
- TRBJ1-6 TRBV9 few TGTGCCAGCAGCCCGCAAGCGGGGGTCTCCTCACCCCTCCACTTT CASSPQAGVSSPLHF
TRBD1 TRBJ2-5 TRBV10-3 - TGTGCCATCAGTGAGGGGGACAGGGTCCAAGGGACCCAGTACTTC CAISEGDRVQGTQYF
- TRBJ1-1 TRBV9 few TGTGCCAGCAGCGCTCTACCGAACACTGAAGCTTTCTTT CASSALPNTEAFF
TRBD2 TRBJ2-1 TRBV7-9 - TGTGCCAGCAGCCAACCGGGACTAGCGGGCAATGAGCAGTTCTTC CASSQPGLAGNEQFF
- TRBJ1-3 TRBV30 - TGTGCCTGGAGTCAGAACAGCCTCTCTGGAAACACCATATATTTT CAWSQNSLSGNTIYF
- TRBJ2-7 TRBV5-1 - TGCGCCAGCAGAATACAGGAACTCGGCTCCTACGAGCAGTACTTC CASRIQELGSYEQYF
- TRBJ1-5 TRBV7-9 few TGTGCCAGCAGCTTAAATTTAGGAGTTAGCAATCAGCCCCAGCATTTT CASSLNLGVSNQPQHF
- TRBJ2-5 TRBV2 - TGTGCCAGCAGTGAGCTACGGGGTAAAGAGACCCAGTACTTC CASSELRGKETQYF
- TRBJ2-1 TRBV18 - TGTGCCAGCTCGCTTAGCAGAAACAATGAGCAGTTCTTC CASSLSRNNEQFF
TRBD1 TRBJ1-2 TRBV5-1 - TGCGCCAGCAGCTTGGATACAGGGGCCTATGGCTACACCTTC CASSLDTGAYGYTF
- TRBJ2-7 TRBV11-2 - TGTGCCAGCAGCCCGGTACGTTCGCCCTCCTACGAGCAGTACTTC CASSPVRSPSYEQYF
TRBD1 TRBJ1-2 TRBV6-1 - TGTGCCAGCGGTACAGGGGAATGGGGCTACACCTTC CASGTGEWGYTF
- TRBJ2-2 TRBV15 once TGTGCCACCAGCAGAGAGGCAGGGGTGACGAACACCGGGGAGCTGTTTTTT CATSREAGVTNTGELFF
- TRBJ1-2 TRBV5-1 few TGCGCCAGCAGCTTTGGCAGGCCTCCCTATGGCTACACCTTC CASSFGRPPYGYTF
- TRBJ2-7 TRBV5-1 - TGCGCCAGCAGCTTGGATGGCAGCTCCTACGAGCAGTACTTC CASSLDGSSYEQYF
- TRBJ1-2 TRBV2 once TGTGCCAGCAGTGCGTGGGGAGACGGCTACACCTTC CASSAWGDGYTF
- TRBJ2-7 TRBV25-1 few TGTGCCAGCAGTGAATACAGTCCCTACGAGCAGTACTTC CASSEYSPYEQYF
TRBD1 TRBJ2-7 TRBV6-5 - TGTGCCAGCAGGACTGGACAGGGGACCCACGAGCAGTACTTC CASRTGQGTHEQYF
- TRBJ2-3 TRBV29-1 - TGCAGCACCCGGGGCAGGGGGACTTCTGATACGCAGTATTTT CSTRGRGTSDTQYF
TRBD1 TRBJ1-5 TRBV2 - TGTGCCAGCAGATCCGGACAGGGGTACAATCAGCCCCAGCATTTT CASRSGQGYNQPQHF
TRBD2 TRBJ2-3 TRBV7-2 few TGTGCCAGCAGCTCAGGACTAGCGGGGGTGACAGATACGCAGTATTTT CASSSGLAGVTDTQYF
TRBD2 TRBJ2-5 TRBV12-5 few TGTGCTAGTGGTTCCGGGACTAGCGGGAAAGGGGAGACCCAGTACTTC CASGSGTSGKGETQYF
TRBD2 TRBJ2-1 TRBV5-4 - TGTGCCAGTGCCTTTGCGGGGGGGTCCTACAATGAGCAGTTCTTC CASAFAGGSYNEQFF
- TRBJ2-6 TRBV10-3 - TGTGCCATCAGTGAGCAGAATTCTGGGGCCAACGTCCTGACTTTC CAISEQNSGANVLTF
- TRBJ2-4 TRBV29-1 few TGCAGCGTTGAGGAGGGGGCAGACCATCTAGCCAAAAACATTCAGTACTTC CSVEEGADHLAKNIQYF
TRBD1 TRBJ1-1 TRBV5-1 - TGCGCCAGCAGCTCGGACAGGATTTACGCTGAAGCTTTCTTT CASSSDRIYAEAFF
TRBD1 TRBJ2-1 TRBV12-5 few TGTGCTAGTGGCCTTAAGACAGGGCATGAGCAGTTCTTC CASGLKTGHEQFF
- TRBJ1-1 TRBV7-8 - TGTGCCAGCACCACGGACAAGAACACTGAAGCTTTCTTT CASTTDKNTEAFF
TRBD2 TRBJ2-1 TRBV4-1 - TGCGCCAGCAGCCAAGACGTAGCGGCGGGGGGTAATGAGCAGTTCTTC CASSQDVAAGGNEQFF
TRBD2 TRBJ2-2 TRBV9 - TGTGCCAGCAGCGTAGACGGGGGGGCAGGGGAGCTGTTTTTT CASSVDGGAGELFF
TRBD1 TRBJ1-2 TRBV4-1 few TGCGCCAGCAGCCAAGTCGGCCGGGACAGGGGATATAACTATGGCTACACCTTC CASSQVGRDRGYNYGYTF
TRBD2 TRBJ2-5 TRBV7-3 few TGTGCCAGCAGCTTAACTGGGCGGGGGGCGTGGGAGACCCAGTACTTC CASSLTGRGAWETQYF
- TRBJ2-7 TRBV14 few TGTGCCAGCAGCCAAGATAGAATCTTCGGGCAGTACTTC CASSQDRIFGQYF
TRBD2 TRBJ2-1 TRBV6-4 - TGTGCCAGCGGGACTAGCGGGAACAATGAGCAGTTCTTC CASGTSGNNEQFF
- TRBJ2-3 TRBV18 few TGTGCCAGCGCCTTAATAGGGGACACAGATACGCAGTATTTT CASALIGDTDTQYF
- TRBJ2-6 TRBV11-2 many TGTGCCAGCTCGCGGGCGGGGGCCAACGTCCTGACTTTC CASSRAGANVLTF
- TRBJ2-7 TRBV18 few TGTGCCAGCTCGGACGGACTATTGTACGAGCAGTACTTC CASSDGLLYEQYF
- TRBJ2-1 TRBV28 - TGTGCCAGCACCGCCGGGCCTCGGGGAAATGAGCAGTTCTTC CASTAGPRGNEQFF
- TRBJ1-1 TRBV19 - TGTGCCAGTAGTATGAAGCGGAACACTGAAGCTTTCTTT CASSMKRNTEAFF
TRBD2 TRBJ2-6 TRBV11-2 few TGTGCCAGCAGCGTACGGGGGGGTGGGGCCAACGTCCTGACTTTC CASSVRGGGANVLTF
- TRBJ2-3 TRBV7-3 few TGTGCCAGCGGCAAGACAGCTACAGTCGCAGATACGCAGTATTTT CASGKTATVADTQYF
- TRBJ2-7 TRBV4-1 - TGCGCCAGCAGCCCCGGACCAAGGGGGAGCTCCTACGAGCAGTACTTC CASSPGPRGSSYEQYF
TRBD2 TRBJ2-2 TRBV30 - TGTGCCTGGAGTGTTCTAGCGGGAAGCGGGGAGCTGTTTTTT CAWSVLAGSGELFF
TRBD1 TRBJ2-7 TRBV6-6 - TGTGCCAGCAGCCGGGGACAGGGGGCTTACGAGCAGTACTTC CASSRGQGAYEQYF
TRBD1 TRBJ2-1 TRBV15 - TGTGCCACCAGCAGGACAGGGGTTATCTCCAATGAGCAGTTCTTC CATSRTGVISNEQFF
- TRBJ2-1 TRBV7-2 many TGTGCCAGCAGTTCCGCCGGGATTGGTGAGCAGTTCTTC CASSSAGIGEQFF
TRBD2 TRBJ2-1 TRBV7-2 - TGTGCCAGCAGCAGAACTAGCGGGGGGTACAATGAGCAGTTCTTC CASSRTSGGYNEQFF
- TRBJ1-4 TRBV30 - TGTGCCTGGAGTGGTGTGAGAGGTGAAAAACTGTTTTTT CAWSGVRGEKLFF